The 15 T cell receptor beta chains listed next were all sequenced from one sample in a study of OX40 agonist ivuxolimab in advanced cancers. Assay: immunoSEQ multiplex PCR; the TCRdb copy retains only in-frame clones and omits some. The sample includes tens of thousands of clones, just under 95% of them seen just once. Sequenced material: CD4+ or CD8+ T cells sorted from blood, taken in a trial of the OX40 agonist ivuxolimab. The origin of the receptors is an adult with an advanced solid tumor such as melanoma, head and neck, liver or kidney cancer.

The CDR3: CASSPVRGAGDTQYF. The CDR3 bases are TGTGCCAGCTCGCCGGTTCGGGGGGCAGGGGATACGCAGTATTTT. The genes are TRBV18 and TRBJ2-3; tentatively, D is TRBD2 (7 bases). Germline CDR1 KGHSH, CDR2 LQKENI. V dropped 6 bases and J dropped 6 bases, with 19 bases sitting between them. The CDR3 totals 15 residues.

This clone showed up just once. The V call is TRBV5-4, the J call TRBJ1-6, with TRBD1 matching over 8 bases. With V trimmed by 4 bases and J by 10 bases, 10 bases remained unmatched. CDR1 is SGHNT, CDR2 YYREEE, per germline (reference sequence). The CDR3 is 15 residues long. The CDR3 nucleotides read TGTGCCAGCAGCCCCGGACAGGGTGGGATCTCACCCCTCCACTTT. Residues: CASSPGQGGISPLHF. Looking up the rest from reference TRBV5-4 and TRBJ1-6 gives the full variable domain: ETGVTQSPTHLIKTRGQQVTLRCSSQSGHNTVSWYQQALGQGPQFIFQYYREEENGRGNFPPRFSGLQFPNYSSELNVNALELDDSALYLCASSPGQGGISPLHFGNGTRLTVT.

The chain has TRBV5-1 and TRBJ2-5; 8 bases align to TRBD2. With 7 bases clipped from V and 5 bases from J, the junction kept 10 bases outside the gene matches. This CDR3 contains 14 residues. CDR1 is SGHRS, CDR2 YFSETQ, per germline. The CDR3 DNA reads TGCGCCAGCGGGGAGCGAGCGGGAGAGGAGACCCAGTACTTC. Amino acid sequence: CASGERAGEETQYF.

J is TRBJ2-7 and V is TRBV28; D gene ambiguous. The CDR3 has 15 residues. Germline assignment: CDR1 MDHEN and CDR2 SYDVKM. The V gene lost 7 bases and the J gene lost 1 base, with 17 bases spanning the gap. This CDR3 reads CASTSNSEPSYEQYF. In DNA, the CDR3 is TGTGCCAGCACCAGCAATAGTGAGCCTTCCTACGAGCAGTACTTC.

The gene calls are TRBV18 and TRBJ2-7, with 7 bases identical to TRBD1. The CDR3 is 13 amino acids. Trimming at V came to 5 bases and at J to 2 bases, leaving 3 bases not matched to a gene. From germline, CDR1 is KGHSH and CDR2 LQKENI. The CDR3 protein is CASSTGQTYEQYF. DNA for the CDR3: TGTGCCAGCTCAACGGGACAGACCTACGAGCAGTACTTC.

V is TRBV7-8 and J is TRBJ1-3; no reliable D call. This CDR3 has 15 residues. Germline V gives CDR1 SGHVS, CDR2 FQNEAQ. Trimming left V 1 base short and J 5 bases short, with 12 bases between. CDR3 amino acids: CASSLESNNRNTIYF. The CDR3 nucleotides read TGTGCCAGCAGCTTAGAGTCTAACAACAGAAACACCATATATTTT.

The chain uses TRBV18 and TRBJ2-7; D may match TRBD1 or TRBD2 (5 bases each). V was shortened by 5 bases and J by 5 bases, with 22 bases between the two germline ends. This CDR3 has 16 residues. Germline loops: CDR1 KGHSH, CDR2 LQKENI. The CDR3 DNA reads as TGTGCCAGCTCAGCTTCCTCCGGGACGCTCCTCCACGAGCAGTACTTC. Its translation is CASSASSGTLLHEQYF.

This chain uses TRBV2 with TRBJ1-5; D is unclear. Trimming pared 2 bases from V and 6 bases from J, leaving 11 bases between. This CDR3 has 14 residues. In germline, CDR1 is SNHLY, CDR2 FYNNEI. CDR3 bases: TGTGCCAGCAGTGAATCGGGAAGGGTTCAGCCCCAGCATTTT. It translates to CASSESGRVQPQHF.

This clone appeared a few times. This chain joins TRBV10-3 and TRBJ1-2; D unresolved. Germline V gene data show CDR1 as ENHRY and CDR2 as SYGVKD. CDR3 length equals 13 residues. The germline V and J ends were trimmed by 3 bases and 7 bases, with 12 bases remaining between them. The CDR3 loop is CAISDEVKSGYTF. CDR3 DNA sequence: TGTGCCATCAGTGACGAGGTAAAGAGTGGCTACACCTTC.

The V and J genes are TRBV18 and TRBJ1-5; no clear D gene. Germline-derived CDR1 and CDR2 are KGHSH and LQKENI. The ends were cut back, 3 bases at V and 5 bases at J, with 11 bases in the middle. The CDR3 loop spans 14 amino acids. The DNA of the CDR3 is TGTGCCAGCTCACCCGCGCCCTCCGATCAGCCCCAGCATTTT. Amino acids: CASSPAPSDQPQHF.

The genes are TRBV5-1 and TRBJ2-7; 9 bases map to TRBD1. The CDR3 loop spans 14 amino acids. Per the germline V gene, CDR1 is SGHRS and CDR2 is YFSETQ. The ends lost 4 bases at V and 7 bases at J; junction bases unmatched: 9. CDR3 DNA: TGCGCCAGCAGCACAGGGACAGGGTTTGGGGAGCAGTACTTC. Its translation is CASSTGTGFGEQYF.

This sequence joins TRBV5-4 and TRBJ1-2; 12 bases line up with TRBD1. Trimming removed 3 bases from V and 7 bases from J; junction bases left unmatched: 4. Germline CDR1 and CDR2: SGHNT and YYREEE (reference sequence). CDR3 length: 14 residues. The DNA for the CDR3 is TGTGCCAGCAGCTCCGGGACAGGGGGCACTGGCTACACCTTC. Translating gives CASSSGTGGTGYTF.

In regard to this clone: The junction shows a germline mismatch at one end, possibly a read error. The rearrangement uses TRBV4-2 and TRBJ1-1; no firm D call. This CDR3 region has 12 residues. Germline CDR1 LGHNA, CDR2 YNFKEQ. CDR3 in DNA: TGTGCCAGCAGCCAAGTTTTTGCTGACCCGACATTT. Its translation is CASSQVFADPTF.

A single count supports this clone. The junction shows a germline mismatch at one end, possibly a read error. Other DNA sequences from this sample encode an identical CDR3 as well. The chain couples TRBV2 to TRBJ2-5; D gene unclear. Germline V gene data show CDR1 as SNHLY and CDR2 as FYNNEI. This CDR3 region has 12 residues. The CDR3 nucleotides read TGTGCCAGCACCCGCGGAGTGGAGACTCAGTACTTC. Residues: CASTRGVETQYF.

The rearrangement joins TRBV7-2 to TRBJ2-7; no definite D call. V lost 3 bases and J 6 bases, leaving 15 bases between the germline ends. The length of the CDR3 is 14 residues. CDR1 SGHTA and CDR2 FQGNSA come from the germline V gene. CDR3 region: CASSFGGRIGEQYF. CDR3 bases: TGTGCCAGCAGCTTTGGTGGCAGGATCGGCGAGCAGTACTTC.